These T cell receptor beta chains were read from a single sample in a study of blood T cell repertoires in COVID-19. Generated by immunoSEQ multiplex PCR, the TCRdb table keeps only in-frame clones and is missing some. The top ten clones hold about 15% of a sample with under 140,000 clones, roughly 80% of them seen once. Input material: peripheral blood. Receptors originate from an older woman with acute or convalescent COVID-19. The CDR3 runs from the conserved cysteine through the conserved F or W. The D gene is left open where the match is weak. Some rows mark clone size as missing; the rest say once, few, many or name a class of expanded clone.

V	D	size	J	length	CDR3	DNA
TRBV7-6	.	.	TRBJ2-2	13	CASSSQGTGELFF	TGTGCCAGCAGCTCACAGGGAACCGGGGAGCTGTTTTTT
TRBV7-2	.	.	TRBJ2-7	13	CASSLGAGQEQYF	TGTGCCAGCAGCTTAGGGGCGGGACAGGAGCAGTACTTC
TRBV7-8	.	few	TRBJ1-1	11	CASSQFSEAFF	TGTGCCAGCAGCCAATTCTCCGAAGCTTTCTTT
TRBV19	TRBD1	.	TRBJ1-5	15	CASSPGTGGNQPQHF	TGTGCCAGTAGTCCTGGGACAGGAGGCAATCAGCCCCAGCATTTT
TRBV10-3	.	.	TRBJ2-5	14	CAISPDGEGETQYF	TGTGCCATCAGTCCGGACGGGGAAGGAGAGACCCAGTACTTC
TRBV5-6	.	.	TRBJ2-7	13	CASSRPSSYEQYF	TGTGCCAGCAGCCGTCCGAGCTCCTACGAGCAGTACTTC
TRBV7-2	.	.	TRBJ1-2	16	CASSLLTEALNYGYTF	TGTGCCAGCAGCCTACTGACAGAGGCGCTTAACTATGGCTACACCTTC
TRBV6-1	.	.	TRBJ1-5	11	CASSELQPQHF	TGTGCCAGCAGTGAATTACAGCCCCAGCATTTT
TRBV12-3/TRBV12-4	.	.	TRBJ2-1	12	CASSLFQGEQFF	TGTGCCAGCAGTTTATTCCAGGGTGAGCAGTTCTTC
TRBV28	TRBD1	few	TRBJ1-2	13	CASRQTGLDGYTF	TGTGCCAGCAGGCAGACAGGGCTCGATGGCTACACCTTC
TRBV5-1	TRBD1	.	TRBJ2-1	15	CASSFGQGSYNEQFF	TGCGCCAGCAGCTTTGGACAGGGGTCCTACAATGAGCAGTTCTTC
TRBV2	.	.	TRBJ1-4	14	CASSVGNGGEKLFF	TGTGCCAGCAGTGTTGGTAACGGGGGTGAAAAACTGTTTTTT
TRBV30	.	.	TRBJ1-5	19	CAWANLWTMISHSNQPQHF	TGTGCCTGGGCAAATCTATGGACAATGATTTCCCATAGCAATCAGCCCCAGCATTTT
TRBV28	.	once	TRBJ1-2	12	CASSSGSGGYTF	TGTGCCAGCAGCTCAGGCTCGGGAGGCTACACCTTC
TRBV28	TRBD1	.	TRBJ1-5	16	CASSLWGQVSNQPQHF	TGTGCCAGCAGTTTATGGGGACAGGTTAGCAATCAGCCCCAGCATTTT
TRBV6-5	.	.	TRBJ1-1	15	CASSYGVTTRGEAFF	TGTGCCAGCAGTTACGGGGTGACAACAAGGGGGGAAGCTTTCTTT
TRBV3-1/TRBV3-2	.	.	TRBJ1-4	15	CASSLWTTTNEKLFF	TGTGCCAGCAGCTTGTGGACAACTACTAATGAAAAACTGTTTTTT
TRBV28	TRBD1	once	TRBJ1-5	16	CASSGAVAGGWQPQHF	TGTGCCAGCAGTGGTGCCGTGGCAGGGGGTTGGCAGCCCCAGCATTTT
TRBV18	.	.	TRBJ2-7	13	CASSPTRTYEQYF	TGTGCCAGCTCACCAACGCGGACCTACGAGCAGTACTTC
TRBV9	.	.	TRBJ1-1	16	CASSVAPGGVGTEAFF	TGTGCCAGCAGCGTAGCTCCGGGGGGTGTCGGCACTGAAGCTTTCTTT
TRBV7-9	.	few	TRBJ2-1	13	CASHVSQYNEQFF	TGTGCCAGCCACGTCTCACAGTACAATGAGCAGTTCTTC
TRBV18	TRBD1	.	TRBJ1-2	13	CASSPGQGPGYTF	TGTGCCAGCTCACCGGGACAGGGCCCTGGCTACACCTTC
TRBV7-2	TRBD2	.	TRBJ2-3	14	CASSQRTSMNTQYF	TGTGCCAGCAGCCAGAGGACTAGCATGAATACGCAGTATTTT
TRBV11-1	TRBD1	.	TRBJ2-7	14	CASSPGTGVHEQYF	TGTGCCAGCAGTCCCGGGACAGGGGTCCACGAGCAGTACTTC
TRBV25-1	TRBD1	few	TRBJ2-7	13	CASSTGTGGEQYF	TGTGCCAGCAGTACCGGGACAGGGGGAGAGCAGTACTTC
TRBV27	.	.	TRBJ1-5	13	CASSWTANQPQHF	TGTGCCAGCAGTTGGACAGCCAATCAGCCCCAGCATTTT
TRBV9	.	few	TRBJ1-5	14	CASSVGGGNQPQHF	TGTGCCAGCAGCGTAGGGGGGGGCAATCAGCCCCAGCATTTT
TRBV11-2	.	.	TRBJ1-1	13	CASSLGGVGEAFF	TGTGCCAGCAGCTTAGGGGGGGTGGGCGAAGCTTTCTTT
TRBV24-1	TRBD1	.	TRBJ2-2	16	CATSDRQGHYTGELFF	TGTGCCACCAGTGACCGACAGGGGCATTACACCGGGGAGCTGTTTTTT
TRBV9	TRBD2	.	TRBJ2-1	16	CASSVLPGGPYNEQFF	TGTGCCAGCAGCGTATTACCGGGGGGGCCTTACAATGAGCAGTTCTTC
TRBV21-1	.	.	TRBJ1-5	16	CASSTRHPRGYQPQHF	TGTGCCAGCAGCACCCGCCATCCGAGGGGGTATCAGCCCCAGCATTTT
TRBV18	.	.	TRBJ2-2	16	CASSPLRDLNTGELFF	TGTGCCAGCTCACCACTCAGGGATCTGAACACCGGGGAGCTGTTTTTT
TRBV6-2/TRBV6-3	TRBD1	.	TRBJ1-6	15	CASSTPGTGDSPLHF	TGTGCCAGCAGTACCCCCGGGACAGGGGATTCACCCCTCCACTTT
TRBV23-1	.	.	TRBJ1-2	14	CASSGYRVAYGYTF	TGCGCCAGCAGCGGCTACCGGGTTGCCTATGGCTACACCTTC
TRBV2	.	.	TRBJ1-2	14	CASSVTIFYYGYTF	TGTGCCAGCAGTGTTACAATTTTCTACTATGGCTACACCTTC
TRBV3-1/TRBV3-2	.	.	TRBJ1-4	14	CASSQGSGGGKLFF	TGTGCCAGCAGCCAAGGTTCGGGAGGCGGAAAACTGTTTTTT
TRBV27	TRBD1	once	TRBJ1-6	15	CASSLTGGAGTPLHF	TGTGCCAGCAGTCTGACAGGGGGCGCCGGGACACCCCTCCACTTT
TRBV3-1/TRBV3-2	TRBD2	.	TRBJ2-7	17	CASSRLRLAGGTYEQYF	TGTGCCAGCAGCCGCCTGAGGCTAGCGGGGGGTACCTACGAGCAGTACTTC
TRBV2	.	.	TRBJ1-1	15	CASTKTQGGAGVAFF	TGTGCCAGCACAAAAACACAGGGCGGCGCTGGCGTAGCTTTCTTT
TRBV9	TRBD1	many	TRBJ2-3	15	CASSVTGDGTDTQYF	TGTGCCAGCAGCGTGACAGGGGATGGGACAGATACGCAGTATTTT
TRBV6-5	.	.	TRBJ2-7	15	CASSFTTGTSYEQYF	TGTGCCAGCAGCTTCACTACAGGGACGTCATACGAGCAGTACTTC
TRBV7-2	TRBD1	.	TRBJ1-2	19	CASSLVITGQGYANYGYTF	TGTGCCAGCAGCTTAGTTATCACGGGACAGGGTTACGCTAACTATGGCTACACCTTC
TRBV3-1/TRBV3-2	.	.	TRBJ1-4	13	CASANPVNEKLFF	TGTGCCAGCGCGAACCCTGTTAATGAAAAACTGTTTTTT
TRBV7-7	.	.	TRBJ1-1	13	CASSLAENTEAFF	TGTGCTAGCAGCTTGGCAGAGAACACTGAAGCTTTCTTT
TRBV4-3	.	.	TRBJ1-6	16	CASSQRSDSEHSPLHF	TGCGCCAGCAGCCAAAGGTCAGACAGTGAGCATTCACCCCTCCACTTT
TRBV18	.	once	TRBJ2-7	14	CASSPRRGPYEQYF	TGTGCCAGCTCACCACGGCGGGGACCCTACGAGCAGTACTTC
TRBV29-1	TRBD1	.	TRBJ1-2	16	CSVGSPDRGASDGYTF	TGCAGCGTCGGATCTCCAGACAGGGGCGCCTCGGATGGCTACACCTTC
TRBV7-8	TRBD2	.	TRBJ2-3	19	CASSLKPPVTSGGGDTQYF	TGTGCCAGCAGCTTAAAACCCCCCGTCACTAGCGGGGGTGGAGATACGCAGTATTTT
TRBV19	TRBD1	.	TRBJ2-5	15	CASTKGGQSQETQYF	TGTGCCAGTACTAAAGGGGGACAGTCCCAAGAGACCCAGTACTTC
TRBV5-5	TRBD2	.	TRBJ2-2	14	CASSLLAGAGELFF	TGTGCCAGCAGCTTGCTAGCGGGGGCCGGGGAGCTGTTTTTT
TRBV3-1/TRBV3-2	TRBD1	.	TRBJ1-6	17	CASPGQGKYSYNSPLHF	TGTGCCAGCCCCGGACAGGGGAAATATTCGTATAATTCACCCCTCCACTTT
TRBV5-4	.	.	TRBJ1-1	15	CASSLSGGGGTEAFF	TGTGCCAGCAGCTTGTCGGGGGGCGGAGGCACTGAAGCTTTCTTT
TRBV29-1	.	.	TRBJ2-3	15	CSTPHSRGSTDTQYF	TGCAGCACTCCACACAGCCGGGGTAGCACAGATACGCAGTATTTT
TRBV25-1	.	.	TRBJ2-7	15	CASSLPGSLAYEQYF	TGTGCCAGCAGTCTTCCAGGGTCCCTAGCCTACGAGCAGTACTTC
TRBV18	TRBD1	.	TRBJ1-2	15	CASSPSTGGYYGYTF	TGTGCCAGCTCACCATCTACAGGGGGTTACTATGGCTACACCTTC
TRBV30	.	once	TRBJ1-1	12	CAWSEELAEAFF	TGTGCCTGGAGTGAGGAGCTCGCTGAAGCTTTCTTT
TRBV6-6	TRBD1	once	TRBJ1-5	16	CASSSGTGITNQPQHF	TGTGCCAGCAGTTCCGGGACAGGTATTACAAATCAGCCCCAGCATTTT
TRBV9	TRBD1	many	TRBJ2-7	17	CASSPLGGQGANYEQYF	TGTGCCAGCAGCCCTCTCGGGGGACAGGGGGCGAACTACGAGCAGTACTTC
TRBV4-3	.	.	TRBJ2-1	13	CASSQERSYEQFF	TGCGCCAGCAGCCAAGAGAGGTCCTATGAGCAGTTCTTC
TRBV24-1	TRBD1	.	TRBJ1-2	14	CATSGTGSNYGYTF	TGTGCCACCAGTGGGACAGGGTCCAACTATGGCTACACCTTC